These T cell receptor beta chains were read from a single sample in a study of response to subunit inactivated influenza vaccine. Using its own MiXCR run on the RT-PCR reads, TCRdb lists one record per CDR3 protein. This sample has 500,000 to 750,000 distinct CDR3 sequences, with approximately 14% found just once. Sequencing used PBMCs from blood, obtained roughly 12 days after vaccination. All receptors come from a man aged 45-60 years who received an inactivated influenza vaccine. Both conserved end residues are part of each CDR3. D genes are given only for firm matches. Some rows mark clone size as missing; the rest say once, few, many or name a class of expanded clone.

V gene	J gene	D gene	clone size	CDR3 DNA	CDR3 protein
TRBV18	TRBJ2-3	-	-	TGTGCCAGCTCCCCCGCGGGGCCCACAGATACGCAGTATTTT	CASSPAGPTDTQYF
TRBV9	TRBJ2-2	TRBD2	-	TGTGCCAGCAGCCTCCGACCTAGCGGGGGGGTCCCCGGGGAGCTGTTTTTT	CASSLRPSGGVPGELFF
TRBV29-1	TRBJ1-1	-	few	TGCAGCGTTGCGCCAGGAGTGAACACTGAAGCTTTCTTT	CSVAPGVNTEAFF
TRBV7-3	TRBJ2-3	-	-	TGTGCCAGCAGCCCGGGGTGGTGGGAAGGGACAGATACGCAGTATTTT	CASSPGWWEGTDTQYF
TRBV20-1	TRBJ1-2	-	few	TGCAGTGCTAGAGATAACACAGGGACCGGCTATGGCTACACCTTC	CSARDNTGTGYGYTF
TRBV20-1	TRBJ2-3	TRBD1	few	TGCAGTGCTGCACCCGGGACAGACACAGATACGCAGTATTTT	CSAAPGTDTDTQYF
TRBV19	TRBJ2-7	-	-	TGTGCCAGTAGTATCGCCGGGGTAAGCTCCTACGAGCAGTACTTC	CASSIAGVSSYEQYF
TRBV29-1	TRBJ2-1	-	-	TGCAGCCCACTCGACTCCTACAATGAGCAGTTCTTC	CSPLDSYNEQFF
TRBV5-6	TRBJ2-5	TRBD1	few	TGTGCCAGCAGGGCGGGACAGGTAGAAGGAGAGACCCAGTACTTC	CASRAGQVEGETQYF
TRBV18	TRBJ2-7	-	few	TGTGCCAGCTCACCCCGAGACCGGGGAGAGCAGTACTTC	CASSPRDRGEQYF
TRBV11-2	TRBJ2-1	TRBD2	few	TGTGCCAGCAGCTTAGAGGCTAGCGGGAGGCATGAGCAGTTCTTC	CASSLEASGRHEQFF
TRBV29-1	TRBJ2-1	TRBD1	-	TGCAGCGTTACGCTCGGGACAGGGGGTTTCTACAATGAGCAGTTCTTC	CSVTLGTGGFYNEQFF